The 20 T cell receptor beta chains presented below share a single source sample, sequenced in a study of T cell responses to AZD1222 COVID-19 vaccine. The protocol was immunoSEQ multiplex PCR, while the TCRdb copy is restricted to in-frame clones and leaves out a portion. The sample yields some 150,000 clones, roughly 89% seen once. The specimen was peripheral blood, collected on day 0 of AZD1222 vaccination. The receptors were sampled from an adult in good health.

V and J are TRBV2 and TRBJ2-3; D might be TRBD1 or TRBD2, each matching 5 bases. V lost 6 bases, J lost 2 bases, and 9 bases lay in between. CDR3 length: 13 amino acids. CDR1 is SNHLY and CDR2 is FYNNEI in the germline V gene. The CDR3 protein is CASRGTTTDTQYF. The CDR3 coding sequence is TGTGCCAGCAGGGGGACGACCACAGATACGCAGTATTTT.

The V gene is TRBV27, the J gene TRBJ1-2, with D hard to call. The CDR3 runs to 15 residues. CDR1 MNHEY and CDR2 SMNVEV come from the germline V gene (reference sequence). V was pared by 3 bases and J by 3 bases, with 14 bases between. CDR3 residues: CASSLRGTYYYGYTF. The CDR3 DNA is TGTGCCAGCAGTTTGCGAGGAACGTACTACTATGGCTACACCTTC.

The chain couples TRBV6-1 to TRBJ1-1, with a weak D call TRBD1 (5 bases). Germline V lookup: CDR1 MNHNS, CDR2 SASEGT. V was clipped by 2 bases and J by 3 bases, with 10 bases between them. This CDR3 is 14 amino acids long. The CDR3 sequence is CASSESGTYTEAFF. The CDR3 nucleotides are TGTGCCAGCAGTGAATCGGGGACCTACACTGAAGCTTTCTTT.

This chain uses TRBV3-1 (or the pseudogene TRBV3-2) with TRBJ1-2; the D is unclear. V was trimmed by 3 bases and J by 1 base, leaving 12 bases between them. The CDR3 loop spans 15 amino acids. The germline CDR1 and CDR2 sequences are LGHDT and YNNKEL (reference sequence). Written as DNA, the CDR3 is TGTGCCAGCAGCCATAAATCAGGATTTAACTATGGCTACACCTTC. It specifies CASSHKSGFNYGYTF.

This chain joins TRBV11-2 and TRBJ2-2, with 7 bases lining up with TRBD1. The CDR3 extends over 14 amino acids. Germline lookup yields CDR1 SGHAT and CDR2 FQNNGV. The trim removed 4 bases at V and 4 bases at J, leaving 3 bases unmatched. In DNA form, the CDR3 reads TGTGCCAGCAGCTGGACAGGTGGCACCGGGGAGCTGTTTTTT. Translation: CASSWTGGTGELFF.

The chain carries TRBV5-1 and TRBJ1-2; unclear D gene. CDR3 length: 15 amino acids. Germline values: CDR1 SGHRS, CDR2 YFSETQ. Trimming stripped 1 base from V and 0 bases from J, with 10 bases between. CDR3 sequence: CASSLTPRTNYGYTF. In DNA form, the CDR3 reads TGCGCCAGCAGCTTGACACCGAGAACTAACTATGGCTACACCTTC.

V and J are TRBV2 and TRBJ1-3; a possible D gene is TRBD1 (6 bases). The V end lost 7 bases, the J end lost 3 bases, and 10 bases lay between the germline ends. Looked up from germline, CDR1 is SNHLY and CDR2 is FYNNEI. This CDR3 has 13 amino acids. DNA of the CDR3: TGTGCCAGCAAGCAGGGGTTTGGAAACACCATATATTTT. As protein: CASKQGFGNTIYF.

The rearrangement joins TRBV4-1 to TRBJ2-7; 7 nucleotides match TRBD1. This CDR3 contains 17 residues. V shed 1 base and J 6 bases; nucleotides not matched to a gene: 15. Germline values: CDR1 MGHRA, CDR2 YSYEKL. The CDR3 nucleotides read TGCGCCAGCAGCCAAGGCAAGCTTGGGGCAGGGGGTCCCGAGCAGTACTTC. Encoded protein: CASSQGKLGAGGPEQYF.

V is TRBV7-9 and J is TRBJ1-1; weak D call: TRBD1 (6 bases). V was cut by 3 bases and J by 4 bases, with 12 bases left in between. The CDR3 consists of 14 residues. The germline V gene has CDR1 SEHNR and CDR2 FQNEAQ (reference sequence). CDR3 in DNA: TGTGCCAGCAGCTTGGACAGTACCTCCACTGAAGCTTTCTTT. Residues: CASSLDSTSTEAFF.

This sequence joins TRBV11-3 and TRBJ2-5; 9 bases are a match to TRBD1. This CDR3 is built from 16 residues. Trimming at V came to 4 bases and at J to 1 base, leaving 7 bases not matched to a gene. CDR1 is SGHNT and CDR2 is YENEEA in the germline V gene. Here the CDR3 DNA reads TGTGCCAGCAGCTCCGGACAGGGGAAGGTCCAAGAGACCCAGTACTTC. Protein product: CASSSGQGKVQETQYF.

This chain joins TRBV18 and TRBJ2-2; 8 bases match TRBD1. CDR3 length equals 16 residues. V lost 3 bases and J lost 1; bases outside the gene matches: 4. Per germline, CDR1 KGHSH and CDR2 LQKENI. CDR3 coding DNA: TGTGCCAGCTCACCTTCTGGACAGGGGAACACCGGGGAGCTGTTTTTT. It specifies CASSPSGQGNTGELFF.

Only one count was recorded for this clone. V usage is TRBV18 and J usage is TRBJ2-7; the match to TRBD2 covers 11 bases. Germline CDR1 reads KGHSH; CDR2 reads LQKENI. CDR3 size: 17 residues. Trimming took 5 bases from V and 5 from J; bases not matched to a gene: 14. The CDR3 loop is CASSGIKIAGGPHEQYF. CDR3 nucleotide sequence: TGTGCCAGCTCAGGTATAAAAATAGCGGGAGGGCCCCACGAGCAGTACTTC.

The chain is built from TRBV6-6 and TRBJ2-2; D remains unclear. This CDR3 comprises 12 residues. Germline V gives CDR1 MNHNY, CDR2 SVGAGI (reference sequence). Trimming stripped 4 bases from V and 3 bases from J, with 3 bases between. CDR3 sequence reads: CASSSYTGELFF. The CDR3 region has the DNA TGTGCCAGCAGTTCCTACACCGGGGAGCTGTTTTTT.

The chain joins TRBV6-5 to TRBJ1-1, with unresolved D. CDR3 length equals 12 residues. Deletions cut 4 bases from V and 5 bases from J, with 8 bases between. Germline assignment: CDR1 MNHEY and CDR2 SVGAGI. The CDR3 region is CASSSMGTEAFF. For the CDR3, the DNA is TGTGCCAGCAGTTCTATGGGGACTGAAGCTTTCTTT.

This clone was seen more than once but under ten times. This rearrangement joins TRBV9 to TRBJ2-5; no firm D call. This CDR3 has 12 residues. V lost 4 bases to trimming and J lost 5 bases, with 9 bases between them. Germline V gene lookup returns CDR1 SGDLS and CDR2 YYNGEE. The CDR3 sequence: CASSPRSETQYF. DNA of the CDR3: TGTGCCAGCAGCCCTCGGTCGGAGACCCAGTACTTC. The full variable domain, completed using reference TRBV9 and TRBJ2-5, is DSGVTQTPKHLITATGQRVTLRCSPRSGDLSVYWYQQSLDQGLQFLIQYYNGEERAKGNILERFSAQQFPDLHSELNLSSLELGDSALYFCASSPRSETQYFGPGTRLLVL.

The CDR3 nucleotides are TGTGCCAGCAAGACAAAGGGACAGGGGGGTTACGAGCAGTACTTC. This translates into CASKTKGQGGYEQYF. V usage is TRBV6-5 and J usage is TRBJ2-7, with 11 bases matching TRBD1. Trimming removed 7 bases from V and 4 bases from J; junction bases left unmatched: 9. Germline CDR1 MNHEY, CDR2 SVGAGI. The CDR3 contains 15 residues.

CDR3 coding DNA: TGTGCCAGCAGCCAGGCGGGTAACTATGGCTACACCTTC. Its protein product is CASSQAGNYGYTF. This chain links TRBV2 with TRBJ1-2; D not certain. This CDR3 is built from 13 residues. V was trimmed by 6 bases and J by 1 base, leaving 9 bases between them. In germline, CDR1 is SNHLY, CDR2 FYNNEI.

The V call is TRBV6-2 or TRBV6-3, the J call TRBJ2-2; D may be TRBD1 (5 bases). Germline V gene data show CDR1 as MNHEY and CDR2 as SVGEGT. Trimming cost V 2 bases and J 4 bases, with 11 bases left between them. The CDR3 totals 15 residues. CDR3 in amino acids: CASSYPIDSTGELFF. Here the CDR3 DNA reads TGTGCCAGCAGTTACCCCATTGACAGCACCGGGGAGCTGTTTTTT.

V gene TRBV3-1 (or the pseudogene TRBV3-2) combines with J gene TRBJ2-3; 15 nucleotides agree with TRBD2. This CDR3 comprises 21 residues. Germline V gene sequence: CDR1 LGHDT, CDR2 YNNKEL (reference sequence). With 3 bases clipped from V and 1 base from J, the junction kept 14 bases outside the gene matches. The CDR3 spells CASSQRTSGRALVGGTDTQYF. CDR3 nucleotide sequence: TGTGCCAGCAGCCAGAGGACTAGCGGGAGGGCCTTAGTTGGGGGCACAGATACGCAGTATTTT.

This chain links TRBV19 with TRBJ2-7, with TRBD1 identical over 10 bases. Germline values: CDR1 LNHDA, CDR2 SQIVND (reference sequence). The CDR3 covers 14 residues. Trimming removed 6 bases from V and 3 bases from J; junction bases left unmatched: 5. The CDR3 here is CASSYGQGVYEQYF. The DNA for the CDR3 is TGTGCCAGTAGCTATGGACAGGGGGTCTACGAGCAGTACTTC.